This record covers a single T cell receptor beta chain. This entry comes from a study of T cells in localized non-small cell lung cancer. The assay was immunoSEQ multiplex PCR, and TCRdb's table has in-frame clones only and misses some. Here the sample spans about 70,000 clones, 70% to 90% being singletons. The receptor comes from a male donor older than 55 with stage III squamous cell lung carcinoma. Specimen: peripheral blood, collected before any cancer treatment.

DNA of the CDR3: TGTGCTAGTGCCCTAGGTCTCACCGGGGAGCTGTTTTTT. Protein product: CASALGLTGELFF. The rearrangement joins TRBV12-5 to TRBJ2-2; D ambiguous. The germline V gene encodes CDR1 LGHNT and CDR2 FRNRAP. There are 13 residues in the CDR3. V dropped 7 bases and J dropped 4 bases, with 10 bases sitting between them. Looking up the rest from reference TRBV12-5 and TRBJ2-2 gives the full variable domain: DARVTQTPRHKVTEMGQEVTMRCQPILGHNTVFWYRQTMMQGLELLAYFRNRAPLDDSGMPKDRFSAEMPDATLATLKIQPSEPRDSAVYFCASALGLTGELFFGEGSRLTVL.